This TCR beta chain appears in the sequencing data of a study of T cell changes during pregnancy in multiple sclerosis. The method was immunoSEQ multiplex PCR; TCRdb's version includes in-frame clones alone and lacks a portion of them. Of under 95,000 clones in the sample, 85% to 95% were seen once. The CDR3 is 15 residues long. The germline gives CDR1 SGDLS, CDR2 YYNGEE. V gave up 4 bases and J gave up 2 bases, with 13 bases separating them. The source material was peripheral blood, sampled in the second trimester of pregnancy. V is TRBV9 and J is TRBJ1-3, with a possible D match to TRBD1 (5 bases). The origin of this receptor is a female donor in good health, enrolled as a control in a pregnancy study. DNA of the CDR3: TGTGCCAGCAGCTCCCCAGGGATAACTGGAAACACCATATATTTT. Protein: CASSSPGITGNTIYF. Full variable domain (remainder filled in from reference TRBV9 and TRBJ1-3): DSGVTQTPKHLITATGQRVTLRCSPRSGDLSVYWYQQSLDQGLQFLIQYYNGEERAKGNILERFSAQQFPDLHSELNLSSLELGDSALYFCASSSPGITGNTIYFGEGSWLTVV.